This T cell receptor beta chain was observed in a study of cytomegalovirus exposure and HLA in healthy donors. The wider study: Among the approximately 380 donors who were genotyped, roughly 86% fell in the genetic ancestry cluster that is associated with self-reported Caucasian donors.

V lost 2 bases, J lost 5 bases, and 11 bases lay in between. CDR1 SGHRS and CDR2 YFSETQ come from the germline V gene. The CDR3 covers 14 residues. Study conclusions and caveats: The study put under 200 TCR beta chains on its list as cytomegalovirus-associated. Information on immune exposure was restricted to one variable (CMV serostatus).

This PCR relied on a set of 60 Vbeta primers and 13 Jbeta primers. Using immunoSEQ multiplex PCR, the repertoire was profiled, and TCRdb retains in-frame clones only, with some absent. The sample has fewer than 250,000 clones; more than 85% are singletons. As for this clone: Its specificity is unknown.

Material: PBMCs. V is TRBV5-1 and J is TRBJ2-1; D possibly corresponds to TRBD2 (5 bases). This receptor was taken from a woman aged 18-35 years in good health and CMV-seronegative. CDR3 DNA sequence: TGCGCCAGCAGCTTAGTGGGAGAGAACAATGAGCAGTTCTTC. Its translation is CASSLVGENNEQFF.